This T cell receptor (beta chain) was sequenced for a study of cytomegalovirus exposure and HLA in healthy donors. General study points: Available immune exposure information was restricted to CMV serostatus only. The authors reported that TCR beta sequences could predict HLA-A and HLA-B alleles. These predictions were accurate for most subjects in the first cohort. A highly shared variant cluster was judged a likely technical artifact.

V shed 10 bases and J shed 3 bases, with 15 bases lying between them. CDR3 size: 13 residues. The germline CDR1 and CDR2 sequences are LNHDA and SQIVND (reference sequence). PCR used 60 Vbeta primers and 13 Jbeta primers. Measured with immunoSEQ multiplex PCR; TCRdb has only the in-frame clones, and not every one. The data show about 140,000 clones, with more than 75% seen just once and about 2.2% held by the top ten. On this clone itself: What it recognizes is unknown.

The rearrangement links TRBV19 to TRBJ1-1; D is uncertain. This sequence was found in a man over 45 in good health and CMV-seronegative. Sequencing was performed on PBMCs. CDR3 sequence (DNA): TGTGCCACCACCGGGCCGAGGGACACTGAAGCTTTCTTT. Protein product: CATTGPRDTEAFF.